These T cell receptor beta chains were read from a single sample in a study of control samples from healthy donors and cancer patients. Using immunoSEQ multiplex PCR, the repertoire was profiled, and TCRdb retains in-frame clones only, with some absent. The table has around 50,000 clones, roughly 94% seen once. The sample taken for sequencing was blood. These receptor sequences come from a man between 25 and 39 years old in good health. Both conserved end residues are part of each CDR3. The order of the fields is V gene, clone size, J gene, D gene, CDR3 DNA, CDR3 protein. D genes are given only for firm matches. Size is stated for part of the rows, as once, few or many counts, or as a class when the clone is expanded.

v_call: TRBV5-1
clone_size: .
j_call: TRBJ2-1
d_call: TRBD1
cdr3_nt: TGCGCCAGCAGCTCGGGACAGGGCTCCTACAATGAGCAGTTCTTC
cdr3_aa: CASSSGQGSYNEQFF

v_call: TRBV7-2
clone_size: once
j_call: TRBJ2-1
d_call: .
cdr3_nt: TGTGCCAGCAGCTTAGTGGGCCGGGAGAGCTCCTACAATGAGCAGTTCTTC
cdr3_aa: CASSLVGRESSYNEQFF

v_call: TRBV3-1/TRBV3-2
clone_size: once
j_call: TRBJ2-1
d_call: .
cdr3_nt: TGTGCCAGCAGCCAATACGAAAGGAGAGGTGAGCAGTTCTTC
cdr3_aa: CASSQYERRGEQFF

v_call: TRBV5-6
clone_size: .
j_call: TRBJ2-1
d_call: TRBD2
cdr3_nt: TGTGCCAGCAGCTTGGGATCGGGACTAGCGGGTTTCGATGAGCAGTTCTTC
cdr3_aa: CASSLGSGLAGFDEQFF

v_call: TRBV6-5
clone_size: .
j_call: TRBJ2-3
d_call: .
cdr3_nt: TGTGCCAGCAAAATGAGTCACGACTTTGATACGCAGTATTTT
cdr3_aa: CASKMSHDFDTQYF

v_call: TRBV7-3
clone_size: .
j_call: TRBJ1-4
d_call: TRBD1
cdr3_nt: TGTGCCAGCAGTAAAACAGGGGAGAGTGAAAAACTGTTTTTT
cdr3_aa: CASSKTGESEKLFF

v_call: TRBV4-3
clone_size: .
j_call: TRBJ1-1
d_call: .
cdr3_nt: TGCGCCAGCAGCCAAGACCTCGGGCGATACACTGAAGCTTTCTTT
cdr3_aa: CASSQDLGRYTEAFF

v_call: TRBV9
clone_size: once
j_call: TRBJ1-5
d_call: .
cdr3_nt: TGTGCCAGCAGCGCGGATTGGGGCAATCAGCCCCAGCATTTT
cdr3_aa: CASSADWGNQPQHF

v_call: TRBV3-1/TRBV3-2
clone_size: .
j_call: TRBJ2-7
d_call: .
cdr3_nt: TGTGCCAGCAGCCAAGACCCTGGACATTCGGGAGAGCAGTACTTC
cdr3_aa: CASSQDPGHSGEQYF

v_call: TRBV3-1/TRBV3-2
clone_size: .
j_call: TRBJ2-3
d_call: TRBD2
cdr3_nt: TGTGCCAGCAGCCCGAAACTAGCGGGAGGCACAGATACGCAGTATTTT
cdr3_aa: CASSPKLAGGTDTQYF

v_call: TRBV9
clone_size: .
j_call: TRBJ2-4
d_call: .
cdr3_nt: TGTGCCAGCAGCGTAGATGCCAAAAACATTCAGTACTTC
cdr3_aa: CASSVDAKNIQYF

v_call: TRBV24-1
clone_size: once
j_call: TRBJ2-1
d_call: .
cdr3_nt: TGTGCCACCAGTGATTGGGGAGGCCCCCACAATGAGCAGTTCTTC
cdr3_aa: CATSDWGGPHNEQFF

v_call: TRBV7-8
clone_size: .
j_call: TRBJ1-4
d_call: .
cdr3_nt: TGTGCCAGCAGCTTAGATCTGTCTACGGAAAAACTGTTTTTT
cdr3_aa: CASSLDLSTEKLFF